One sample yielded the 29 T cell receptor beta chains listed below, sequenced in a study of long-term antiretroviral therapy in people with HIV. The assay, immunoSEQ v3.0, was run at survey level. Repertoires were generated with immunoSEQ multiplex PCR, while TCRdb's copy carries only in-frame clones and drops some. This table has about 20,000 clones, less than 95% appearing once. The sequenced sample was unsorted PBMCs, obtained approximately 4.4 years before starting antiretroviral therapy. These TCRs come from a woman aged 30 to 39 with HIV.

In nucleotides, the CDR3 is TGTGCCATCAGTGGGACGACGGGGCCCATGGGGGAGCAGTACTTC. It translates to CAISGTTGPMGEQYF. The rearrangement joins TRBV10-3 to TRBJ2-7; TRBD1 or TRBD2 may be the D gene (5 bases each). This CDR3 contains 15 residues. Germline loops: CDR1 ENHRY, CDR2 SYGVKD. Trimming pared 4 bases from V and 7 bases from J, leaving 20 bases between.

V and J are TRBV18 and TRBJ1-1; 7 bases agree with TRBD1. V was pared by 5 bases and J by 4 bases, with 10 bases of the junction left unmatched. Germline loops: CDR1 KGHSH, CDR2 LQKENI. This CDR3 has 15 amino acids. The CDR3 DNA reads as TGTGCCAGCTCATCCACACGACAGGGATCCACTGAAGCTTTCTTT. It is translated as CASSSTRQGSTEAFF. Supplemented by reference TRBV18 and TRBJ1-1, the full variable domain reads NAGVMQNPRHLVRRRGQEARLRCSPMKGHSHVYWYRQLPEEGLKFMVYLQKENIIDESGMPKERFSAEFPKEGPSILRIQQVVRGDSAAYFCASSSTRQGSTEAFFGQGTRLTVV.

The CDR3 DNA reads TGTGCCAGCAGTCGGGACAGTGCCTTTGGAAACACCATATATTTT. Amino acid sequence: CASSRDSAFGNTIYF. The chain combines TRBV2 with TRBJ1-3; 7 bases match TRBD1. CDR3 length equals 15 residues. Trimming cost V 5 bases and J 3 bases; bases outside gene matches: 7. CDR1 and CDR2 from the germline V gene are SNHLY and FYNNEI.

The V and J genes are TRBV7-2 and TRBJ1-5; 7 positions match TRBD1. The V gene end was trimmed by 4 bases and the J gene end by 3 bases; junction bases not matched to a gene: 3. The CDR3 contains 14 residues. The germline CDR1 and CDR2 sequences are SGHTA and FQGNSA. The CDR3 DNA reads TGTGCCAGCAGCTCTCAGGGGGTCAATCAGCCCCAGCATTTT. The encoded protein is CASSSQGVNQPQHF.

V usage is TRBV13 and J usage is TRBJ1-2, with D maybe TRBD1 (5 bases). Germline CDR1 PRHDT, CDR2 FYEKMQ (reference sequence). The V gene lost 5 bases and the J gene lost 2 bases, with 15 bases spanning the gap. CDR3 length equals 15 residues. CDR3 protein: CASSATGTVNYGYTF. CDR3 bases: TGTGCCAGCAGCGCGACTGGGACGGTGAACTATGGCTACACCTTC.

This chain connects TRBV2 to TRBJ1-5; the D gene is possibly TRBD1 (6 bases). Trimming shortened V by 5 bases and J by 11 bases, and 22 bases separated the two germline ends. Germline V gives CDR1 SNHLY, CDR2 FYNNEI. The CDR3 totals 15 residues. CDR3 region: CASSPQGDPTGAQHF. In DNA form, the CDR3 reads TGTGCCAGCAGTCCACAGGGAGACCCTACTGGGGCCCAGCATTTT.

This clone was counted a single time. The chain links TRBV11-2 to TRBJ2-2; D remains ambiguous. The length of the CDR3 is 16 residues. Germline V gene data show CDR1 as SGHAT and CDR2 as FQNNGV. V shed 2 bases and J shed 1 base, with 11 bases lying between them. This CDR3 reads CASSLMDLLNTGELFF. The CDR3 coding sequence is TGTGCCAGCAGCTTAATGGATCTTCTGAACACCGGGGAGCTGTTTTTT.

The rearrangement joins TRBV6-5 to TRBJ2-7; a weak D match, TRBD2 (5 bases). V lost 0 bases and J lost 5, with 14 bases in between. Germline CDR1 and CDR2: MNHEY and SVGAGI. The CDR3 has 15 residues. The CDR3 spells CASSYSIGSTNEQYF. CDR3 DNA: TGTGCCAGCAGTTACTCGATTGGGAGTACAAACGAGCAGTACTTC.

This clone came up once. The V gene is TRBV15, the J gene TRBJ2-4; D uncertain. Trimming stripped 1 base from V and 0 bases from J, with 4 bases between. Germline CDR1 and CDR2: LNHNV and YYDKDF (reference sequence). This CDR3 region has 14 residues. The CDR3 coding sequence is TGTGCCACCAGCAGAGGGACAGCCAAAAACATTCAGTACTTC. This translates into CATSRGTAKNIQYF.

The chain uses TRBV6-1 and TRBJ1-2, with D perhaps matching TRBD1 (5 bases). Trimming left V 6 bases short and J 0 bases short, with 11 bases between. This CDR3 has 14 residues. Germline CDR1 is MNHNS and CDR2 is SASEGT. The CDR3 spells CASRRDRTNYGYTF. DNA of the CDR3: TGTGCCAGCAGGCGGGACCGTACTAACTATGGCTACACCTTC.

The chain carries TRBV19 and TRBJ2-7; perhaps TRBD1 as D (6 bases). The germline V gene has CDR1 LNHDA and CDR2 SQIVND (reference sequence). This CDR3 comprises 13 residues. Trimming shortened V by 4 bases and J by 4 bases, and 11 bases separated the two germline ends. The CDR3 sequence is CASSRTERYEQYF. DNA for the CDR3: TGTGCCAGTAGTAGGACAGAGAGGTACGAGCAGTACTTC.

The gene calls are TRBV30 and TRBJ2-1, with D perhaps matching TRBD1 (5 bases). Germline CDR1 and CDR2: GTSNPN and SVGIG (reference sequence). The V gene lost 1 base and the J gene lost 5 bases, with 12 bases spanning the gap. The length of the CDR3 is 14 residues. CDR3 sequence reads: CAWSATETDNEQFF. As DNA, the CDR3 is TGTGCCTGGAGTGCGACCGAGACAGACAATGAGCAGTTCTTC.

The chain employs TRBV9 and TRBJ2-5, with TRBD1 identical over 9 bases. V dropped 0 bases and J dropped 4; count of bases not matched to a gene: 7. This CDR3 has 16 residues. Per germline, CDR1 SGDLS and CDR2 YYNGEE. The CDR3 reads CASSVGTGVLGETQYF. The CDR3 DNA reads TGTGCCAGCAGCGTAGGGACAGGGGTGTTAGGAGAGACCCAGTACTTC. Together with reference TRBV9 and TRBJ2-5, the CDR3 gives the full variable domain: DSGVTQTPKHLITATGQRVTLRCSPRSGDLSVYWYQQSLDQGLQFLIQYYNGEERAKGNILERFSAQQFPDLHSELNLSSLELGDSALYFCASSVGTGVLGETQYFGPGTRLLVL.

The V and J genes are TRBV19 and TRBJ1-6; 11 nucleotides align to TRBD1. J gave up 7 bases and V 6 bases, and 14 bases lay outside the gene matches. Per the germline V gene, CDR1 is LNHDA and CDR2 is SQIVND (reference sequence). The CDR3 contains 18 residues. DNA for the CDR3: TGTGCCAGTAGAAACCTCCGGACAGGGGGCTATGGGAATTCACCCCTCCACTTT. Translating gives CASRNLRTGGYGNSPLHF.

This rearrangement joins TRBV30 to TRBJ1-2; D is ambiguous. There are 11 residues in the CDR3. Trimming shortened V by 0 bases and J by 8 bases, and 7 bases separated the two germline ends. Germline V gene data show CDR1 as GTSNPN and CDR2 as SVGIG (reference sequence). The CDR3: CAWSVSQGYTF. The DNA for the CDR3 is TGTGCCTGGAGTGTGAGCCAGGGCTACACCTTC. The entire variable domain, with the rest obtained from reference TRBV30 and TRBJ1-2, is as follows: SQTIHQWPATLVQPVGSPLSLECTVEGTSNPNLYWYRQAAGRGLQLLFYSVGIGQISSEVPQNLSASRPQDRQFILSSKKLLLSDSGFYLCAWSVSQGYTFGSGTRLTVV.

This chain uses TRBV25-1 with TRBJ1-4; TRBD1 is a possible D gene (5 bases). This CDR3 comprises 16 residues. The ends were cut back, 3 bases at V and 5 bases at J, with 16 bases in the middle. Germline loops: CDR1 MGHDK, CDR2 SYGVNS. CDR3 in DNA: TGTGCCAGCAGTGATTGGCCCGGGACCGGGAATGAAAAACTGTTTTTT. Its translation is CASSDWPGTGNEKLFF.

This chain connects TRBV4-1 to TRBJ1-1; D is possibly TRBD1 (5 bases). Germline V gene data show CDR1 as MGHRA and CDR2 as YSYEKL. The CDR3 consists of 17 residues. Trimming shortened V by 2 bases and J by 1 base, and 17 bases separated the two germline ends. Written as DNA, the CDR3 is TGCGCCAGCAGCCAACACTTGGCAGGTGGGGCGAACACTGAAGCTTTCTTT. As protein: CASSQHLAGGANTEAFF.

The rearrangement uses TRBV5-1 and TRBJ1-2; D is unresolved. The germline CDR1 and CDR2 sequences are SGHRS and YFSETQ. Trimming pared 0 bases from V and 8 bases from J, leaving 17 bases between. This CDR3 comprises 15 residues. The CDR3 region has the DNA TGCGCCAGCAGCTTGGAGCTAGTCTCTCCAGGAGGCTACACCTTC. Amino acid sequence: CASSLELVSPGGYTF.

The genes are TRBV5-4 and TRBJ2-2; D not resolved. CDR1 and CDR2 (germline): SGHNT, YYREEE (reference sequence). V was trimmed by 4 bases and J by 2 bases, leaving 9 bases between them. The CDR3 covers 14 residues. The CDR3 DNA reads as TGTGCCAGCAGCCGAGTTACCAACACCGGGGAGCTGTTTTTT. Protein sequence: CASSRVTNTGELFF.

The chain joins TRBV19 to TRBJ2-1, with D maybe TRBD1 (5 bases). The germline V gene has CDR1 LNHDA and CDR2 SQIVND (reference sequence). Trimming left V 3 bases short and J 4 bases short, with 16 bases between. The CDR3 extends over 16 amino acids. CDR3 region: CASSMNFQGWYNEQFF. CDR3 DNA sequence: TGTGCCAGTAGTATGAATTTCCAGGGCTGGTACAATGAGCAGTTCTTC.

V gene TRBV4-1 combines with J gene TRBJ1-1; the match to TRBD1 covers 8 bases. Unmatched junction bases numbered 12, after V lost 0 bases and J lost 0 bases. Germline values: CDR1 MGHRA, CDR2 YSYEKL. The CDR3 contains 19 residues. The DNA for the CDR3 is TGCGCCAGCAGCCAAGATTCAGCTGGGCAGGGGGCGATGAACACTGAAGCTTTCTTT. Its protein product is CASSQDSAGQGAMNTEAFF.

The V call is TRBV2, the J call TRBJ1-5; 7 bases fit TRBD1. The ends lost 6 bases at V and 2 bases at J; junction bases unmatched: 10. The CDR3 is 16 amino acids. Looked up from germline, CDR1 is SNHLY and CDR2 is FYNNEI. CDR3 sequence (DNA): TGTGCCAGCAGGACTACAGGGGCGCGGGGCAATCAGCCCCAGCATTTT. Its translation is CASRTTGARGNQPQHF.

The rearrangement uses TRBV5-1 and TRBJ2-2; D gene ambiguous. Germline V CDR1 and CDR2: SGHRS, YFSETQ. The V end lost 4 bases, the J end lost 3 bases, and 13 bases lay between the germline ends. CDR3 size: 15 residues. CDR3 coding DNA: TGCGCCAGCAGCGGAGAGGTGGCGGACACCGGGGAGCTGTTTTTT. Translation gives CASSGEVADTGELFF.

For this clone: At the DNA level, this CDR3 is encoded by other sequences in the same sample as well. The CDR3 nucleotides read TGTGCCAGCAGCTTAGGCCAGGGGGGAAACACCATATATTTT. It yields the protein CASSLGQGGNTIYF. The rearrangement links TRBV7-9 to TRBJ1-3; weak D call: TRBD1 (6 bases). In germline, CDR1 is SEHNR, CDR2 FQNEAQ (reference sequence). The CDR3 has 14 amino acids. V was shortened by 1 base and J by 4 bases, with 8 bases between the two germline ends.

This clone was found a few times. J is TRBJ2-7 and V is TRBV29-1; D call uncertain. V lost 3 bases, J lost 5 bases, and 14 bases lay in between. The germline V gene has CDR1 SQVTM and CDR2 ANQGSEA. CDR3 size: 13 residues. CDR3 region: CSVDGRRAHEQYF. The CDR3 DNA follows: TGCAGCGTTGATGGTAGGCGCGCCCACGAGCAGTACTTC.

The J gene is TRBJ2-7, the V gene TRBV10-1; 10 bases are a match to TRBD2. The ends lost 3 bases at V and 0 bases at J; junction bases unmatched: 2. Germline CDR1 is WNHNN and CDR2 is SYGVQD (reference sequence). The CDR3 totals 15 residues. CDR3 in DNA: TGCGCCAGCAGTGACATAGCGGGGGGCTCCTACGAGCAGTACTTC. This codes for CASSDIAGGSYEQYF.

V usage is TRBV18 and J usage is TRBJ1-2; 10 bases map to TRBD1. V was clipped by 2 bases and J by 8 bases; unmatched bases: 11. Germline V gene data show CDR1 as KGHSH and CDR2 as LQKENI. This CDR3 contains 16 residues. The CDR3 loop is CASSPSRPGQGIGYTF. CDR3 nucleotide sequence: TGTGCCAGCTCACCATCCCGTCCGGGACAGGGGATAGGCTACACCTTC.

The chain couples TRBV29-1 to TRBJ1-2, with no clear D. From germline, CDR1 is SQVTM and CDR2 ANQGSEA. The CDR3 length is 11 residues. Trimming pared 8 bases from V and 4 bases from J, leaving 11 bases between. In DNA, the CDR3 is TGCAGCTCCCGGGAAGGCTATGGCTACACCTTC. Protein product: CSSREGYGYTF.

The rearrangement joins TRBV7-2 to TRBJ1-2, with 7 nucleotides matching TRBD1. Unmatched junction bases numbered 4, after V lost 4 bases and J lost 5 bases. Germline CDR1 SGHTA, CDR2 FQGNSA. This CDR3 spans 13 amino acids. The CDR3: CASSSGQAYGYTF. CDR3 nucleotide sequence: TGTGCCAGCAGCTCAGGACAGGCGTATGGCTACACCTTC.